The rows below give T cell receptor beta chains drawn from one sample of a study of Ad26.COV2.S vaccination and SARS-CoV-2 variants. Generated by immunoSEQ multiplex PCR, the TCRdb table keeps only in-frame clones and is missing some. The repertoire consists of hundreds of thousands of clones, with 80% to 90% occurring once and the leading ten covering about 1.5%. The sequenced sample was peripheral blood, obtained in a trial of Ad26.COV2.S vaccine versus placebo. Receptors were obtained from a person aged 18-65 years who received the Ad26.COV2.S COVID-19 vaccine or a placebo. Each CDR3 is given with its conserved first and last residue. A D gene is named only where the DNA matches it firmly. Size tells how often a clone was seen (once, few, many) or the class of an expanded clone, and some rows leave it out.

D gene,V gene,clone size,J gene,CDR3 DNA,CDR3 protein
-,TRBV10-3,-,TRBJ2-1,TGTGCCATCAGTGAGGGAACTAGGTGGGAGCAGTTCTTC,CAISEGTRWEQFF
TRBD1,TRBV6-5,few,TRBJ1-6,TGTGCCAGCAGTTATACAGGGGAACGCTCCAATTCACCCCTCCACTTT,CASSYTGERSNSPLHF
-,TRBV6-5,-,TRBJ1-5,TGTGCCAGCAGTTACAGAATTAGCAATCAGCCCCAGCATTTT,CASSYRISNQPQHF
-,TRBV9,once,TRBJ1-6,TGTGTCTCGAGTGCTGGGATTTCTAATTCACCCCTCCACTTT,CVSSAGISNSPLHF
-,TRBV19,-,TRBJ1-6,TGTGCCAGTACCCCCGGGGACATCAGGTGGGGTTCACCCCTCCACTTT,CASTPGDIRWGSPLHF
TRBD1,TRBV2,few,TRBJ1-2,TGTGCCACCGCCGGGACAGGGGGCGCTCGTACCTTC,CATAGTGGARTF
-,TRBV29-1,-,TRBJ1-1,TGCAGCGTCGAAGGGGCTGAAGCTTTCTTT,CSVEGAEAFF
-,TRBV10-3,once,TRBJ2-2,TGTGCCATCAGTGAGTCGTCTAGCTCTGGGGAGCTGTTTTTT,CAISESSSSGELFF
TRBD1,TRBV4-2,-,TRBJ2-6,TGTGCCAGCAGCCCGTTGGACAGGGGGGGATCTGGGGCCAACGTCCTGACTTTC,CASSPLDRGGSGANVLTF
-,TRBV10-3,-,TRBJ1-1,TGTGCCATCAGTGTTGCCGGGACGAACACTGAAGCTTTCTTT,CAISVAGTNTEAFF
-,TRBV19,-,TRBJ2-1,TGTGCCAGTACCTCACCGCCCGGGGTAAGCTCCTACAATGAGCAGTTCTTC,CASTSPPGVSSYNEQFF
-,TRBV29-1,-,TRBJ1-1,TGCAGCGTTTCGATAAATCGGGACACTGAAGCTTTCTTT,CSVSINRDTEAFF
TRBD2,TRBV5-6,-,TRBJ2-7,TGTGCCAGCAGCTTGGGGGGAGGGCTCGCCGAGCAGTACTTC,CASSLGGGLAEQYF
TRBD1,TRBV11-3,-,TRBJ2-7,TGTGCCAGCAGCTCCGGGACAGGGGACTACGAGCAGTACTTC,CASSSGTGDYEQYF
TRBD1,TRBV18,-,TRBJ2-7,TGTGCCAGCTCACCTGGGGCAGGGGGCTCCTACGAGCAGTACTTC,CASSPGAGGSYEQYF
TRBD2,TRBV4-2,-,TRBJ2-3,TGTGCCAGCAGCCCATCTCCGGGACTAGCGGGGGGGCGATCCACAGATACGCAGTATTTT,CASSPSPGLAGGRSTDTQYF
-,TRBV14,-,TRBJ2-7,TGTGCCAGCAGCCAAGGGGAGACAGATTCTTACGGGCAGTACTTC,CASSQGETDSYGQYF
-,TRBV4-2,once,TRBJ2-2,TGTGCCAGCAGCCAAAGATCCGAGGGCACCGGGGAGCTGTTTTTT,CASSQRSEGTGELFF
-,TRBV5-6,-,TRBJ2-2,TGTGCCAGCAGCCTCTCAGGGGCAGGGAACACCGGGGAGCTGTTTTTT,CASSLSGAGNTGELFF
TRBD2,TRBV30,-,TRBJ2-1,TGTGCCTGGACTAGCGGGTTTTATGCTGAGCAGTTCTTC,CAWTSGFYAEQFF
-,TRBV19,-,TRBJ1-5,TGTGCCAGTAGTATCGGCCGCGGTGGTTCGCCCCAGCATTTT,CASSIGRGGSPQHF
-,TRBV20-1,-,TRBJ1-2,TGCAGTGCTAGTTCCAGGGACGGGAACTATGGCTACACCTTC,CSASSRDGNYGYTF
-,TRBV7-9,-,TRBJ1-5,TGTGCCAGCAGCTCAGGGGATGGCAATCAGCCCCAGCATTTT,CASSSGDGNQPQHF
-,TRBV27,-,TRBJ1-2,TGTGCCAGCAGTCCATACCATGGGGATGGCTACACCTTC,CASSPYHGDGYTF
TRBD1,TRBV29-1,-,TRBJ2-5,TGCAGCGTCAACCCGGGACAGCTCCGTAGGGAGACCCAGTACTTC,CSVNPGQLRRETQYF
TRBD1,TRBV5-1,-,TRBJ1-3,TGCGCCAGCAGCTTTCTTGACAGGGCATCTGGAAACACCATATATTTT,CASSFLDRASGNTIYF
TRBD1,TRBV6-5,-,TRBJ2-7,TGTGCCAGCAGTTACCCGACAGGGGGGTACTACGAGCAGTACTTC,CASSYPTGGYYEQYF
-,TRBV2,-,TRBJ2-7,TGTGCCAGCAGTGACAGGGAAGCCTACGAGCAGTACTTC,CASSDREAYEQYF
-,TRBV24-1,-,TRBJ2-1,TGTGCCACCATGGGGAGCTCCTACAATGAGCAGTTCTTC,CATMGSSYNEQFF
-,TRBV14,-,TRBJ2-1,TGTGCCAGCAGCCACCCGACAGCCTACAATGAGCAGTTCTTC,CASSHPTAYNEQFF
TRBD1,TRBV30,-,TRBJ1-6,TGTGCCTGGGGGCAGGGGGTTAATTCACCCCTCCACTTT,CAWGQGVNSPLHF
-,TRBV19,-,TRBJ1-4,TGTGCCAGTAAGGTTGCGGTAACTAATGAAAAACTGTTTTTT,CASKVAVTNEKLFF
-,TRBV7-8,-,TRBJ1-4,TGTGCCAGCAGCTGGGGGGTAACTAATGAAAAACTGTTTTTT,CASSWGVTNEKLFF
-,TRBV28,-,TRBJ2-5,TGTGCCAGCAGTTTCCTCGACAGTCTCCAAGAGACCCAGTACTTC,CASSFLDSLQETQYF
-,TRBV19,-,TRBJ2-3,TGTGCCAGTAGTATCCTCTTTGACAGTCCCACAGATACGCAGTATTTT,CASSILFDSPTDTQYF
-,TRBV6-5,few,TRBJ1-6,TGTGCCAGTGCAGGGGAACAGAATAATTCACCCCTCCACTTT,CASAGEQNNSPLHF
-,TRBV18,-,TRBJ1-1,TGTGCCAGCTCACCGGGCATCGGACGGTCGAACACTGAAGCTTTCTTT,CASSPGIGRSNTEAFF
TRBD1,TRBV7-2,-,TRBJ1-1,TGTGCCAGCAGCACTGGACAGGGGAACACTGAAGCTTTCTTT,CASSTGQGNTEAFF
-,TRBV18,once,TRBJ2-1,TGTGCCAGCTCACCGGCCCAGCGAAACAATGAGCAGTTCTTC,CASSPAQRNNEQFF
-,TRBV10-1,-,TRBJ2-3,TGCGCCAGCAGACTACAGGGCACAGATACGCAGTATTTT,CASRLQGTDTQYF
TRBD2,TRBV6-5,-,TRBJ2-7,TGTGCCAGCAGCCTTAGCGGGGGGATCCACGAGCAGTACTTC,CASSLSGGIHEQYF
TRBD2,TRBV29-1,few,TRBJ2-7,TGCAGCGCCTCACTAGCGGGAGCTGACGAGCAGTACTTC,CSASLAGADEQYF
TRBD1,TRBV19,-,TRBJ2-6,TGTGCCACCGAAGCAGGACAGGGGTTCGCTGGGGCCAACGTCCTGACTTTC,CATEAGQGFAGANVLTF
-,TRBV3-1/TRBV3-2,-,TRBJ2-5,TGTGCCAGCAGCCAAGGGCTGCAAGAGACCCAGTACTTC,CASSQGLQETQYF
TRBD2,TRBV5-1,-,TRBJ2-2,TGCGCCAGCGAGCGGGAGGTGTCTGGGGAGCTGTTTTTT,CASEREVSGELFF
TRBD1,TRBV15,-,TRBJ1-6,TGTGCCACCAGCAGATTCCAGACAGGGGGCTCCTATAATTCACCCCTCCACTTT,CATSRFQTGGSYNSPLHF
-,TRBV19,once,TRBJ2-3,TGTGCCAGTCGACAGACGAGCACAGATACGCAGTATTTT,CASRQTSTDTQYF
-,TRBV3-1/TRBV3-2,-,TRBJ1-3,TGTGCCAGCAGCCAAGATCTCTTGGGAACTGGAAACACCATATATTTT,CASSQDLLGTGNTIYF
TRBD1,TRBV24-1,-,TRBJ2-7,TGTGCCACCAGTGATTTTGAGGGGGCCGAGCAGTACTTC,CATSDFEGAEQYF